The TCR beta chain under discussion was sequenced for a study of shared clonotypes between healthy human individuals. CD45RO-negative cells were positively selected for CCR7, leaving out terminally differentiated effector memory CD45RA+ cells. The data were produced by immunoSEQ multiplex PCR, yet TCRdb's version contains in-frame clones alone and is incomplete. The top ten hold approximately 1.6% of the sample, which has about 1.9 million clones, over 85% seen once. Study outcomes and limitations: The sharing of about 5% of naive CD4 clonotypes was seen across a few donors. Incompleteness in sorted-subset sequencing, despite large depth, was shown by rarefaction. In having few donors, the study represented limited genetic and exposure-history diversity.

Details on this clone: Its specificity is not known.

The TCR originated in a man in his late teens or twenties in good health. Some clones in this sample may be carry-over from other donors' samples. Sample: naive CD8+ T cells from PBMCs.

The CDR3 DNA sequence: TGTGCCAGCAGCCCAAGACTAGCGTCTATGGCAGATACGCAGTATTTT. It codes for CASSPRLASMADTQYF. This chain links TRBV7-9 with TRBJ2-3, with 8 bases aligning to TRBD2. The CDR3 extends over 16 amino acids. Germline V gene lookup returns CDR1 SEHNR and CDR2 FQNEAQ (reference sequence). Trimming cost V 5 bases and J 4 bases; bases outside gene matches: 11.